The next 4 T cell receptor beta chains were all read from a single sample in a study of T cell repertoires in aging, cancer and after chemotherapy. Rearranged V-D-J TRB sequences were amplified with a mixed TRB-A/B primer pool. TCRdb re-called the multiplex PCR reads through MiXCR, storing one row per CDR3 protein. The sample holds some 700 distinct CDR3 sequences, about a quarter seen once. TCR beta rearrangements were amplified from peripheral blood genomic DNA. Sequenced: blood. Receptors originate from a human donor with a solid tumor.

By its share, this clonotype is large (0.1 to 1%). CDR3 region: CASRALGDDGYTF. For the CDR3, the DNA is TGTGCCAGCAGAGCGTTGGGGGACGATGGCTACACCTTC. V and J are TRBV5-4 and TRBJ1-2, with D possibly TRBD1 on 5 matching bases. Germline V lookup: CDR1 SGHNT, CDR2 YYREEE (reference sequence). V lost 5 bases, J lost 6 bases, and 14 bases lay in between. The CDR3 totals 13 residues.

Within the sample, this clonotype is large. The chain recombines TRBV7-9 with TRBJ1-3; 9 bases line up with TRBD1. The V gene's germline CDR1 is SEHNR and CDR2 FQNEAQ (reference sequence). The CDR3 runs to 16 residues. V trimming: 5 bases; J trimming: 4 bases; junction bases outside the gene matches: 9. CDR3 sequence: CASSQWDRVYGNTIYF. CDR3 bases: TGTGCCAGCAGCCAATGGGACAGGGTGTACGGAAACACCATATATTTT.

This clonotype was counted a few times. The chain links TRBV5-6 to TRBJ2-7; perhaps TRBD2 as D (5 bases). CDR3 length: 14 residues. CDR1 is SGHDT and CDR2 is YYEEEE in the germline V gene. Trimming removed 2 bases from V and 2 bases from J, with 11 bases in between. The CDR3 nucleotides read TGTGCCAGCAGCTTAAGGACGGGGACCTACGAGCAGTACTTC. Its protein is CASSLRTGTYEQYF.

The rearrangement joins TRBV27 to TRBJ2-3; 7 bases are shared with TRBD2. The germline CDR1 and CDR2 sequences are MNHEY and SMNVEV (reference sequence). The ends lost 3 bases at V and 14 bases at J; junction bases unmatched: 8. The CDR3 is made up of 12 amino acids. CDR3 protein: CASSFRGGVPYF. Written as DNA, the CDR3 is TGTGCCAGCAGTTTTAGGGGAGGGGTACCGTATTTT.